This entry concerns a single TCR beta chain. The CDR3 covers 14 residues. CDR1 and CDR2 from the germline V gene are SGHNT and YENEEA. V was clipped by 1 base and J by 6 bases, with 11 bases between them. These data come from a study of control samples from healthy donors and cancer patients. Data came from immunoSEQ multiplex PCR; TCRdb stores just in-frame clones and leaves some out. The sample lists about 34,000 clones, about 86% seen once, with 1.5% to 2% in the top ten. The receptor's source is a woman aged 40 to 50 with lung cancer. The rearrangement links TRBV11-3 to TRBJ2-3; D possibly matches TRBD1 or TRBD2 (5 bases each). What was sequenced was PBMCs. For the CDR3, the DNA is TGTGCCAGCAGCTTAGTCCGGGGCTCGGATACGCAGTATTTT. Encoded protein: CASSLVRGSDTQYF.